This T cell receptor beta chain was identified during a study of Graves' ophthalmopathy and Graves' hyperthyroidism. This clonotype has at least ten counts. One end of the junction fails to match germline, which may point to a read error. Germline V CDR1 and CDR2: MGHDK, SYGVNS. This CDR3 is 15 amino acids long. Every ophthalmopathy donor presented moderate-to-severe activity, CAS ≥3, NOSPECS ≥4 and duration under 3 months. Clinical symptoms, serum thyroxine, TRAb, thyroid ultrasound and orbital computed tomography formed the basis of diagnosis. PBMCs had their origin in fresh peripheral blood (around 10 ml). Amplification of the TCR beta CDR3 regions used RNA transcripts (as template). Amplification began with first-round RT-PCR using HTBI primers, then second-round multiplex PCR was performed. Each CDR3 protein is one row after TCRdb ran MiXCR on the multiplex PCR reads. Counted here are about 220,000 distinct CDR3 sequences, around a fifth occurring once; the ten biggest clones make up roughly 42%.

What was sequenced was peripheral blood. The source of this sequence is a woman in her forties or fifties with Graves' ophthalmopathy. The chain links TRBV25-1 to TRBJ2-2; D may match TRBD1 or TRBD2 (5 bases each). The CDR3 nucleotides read TGTGCCAGCAGTGCCCGGACAAGGCCGCCCGGGGAGCTGCTTTTT. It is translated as CASSARTRPPGELLF.